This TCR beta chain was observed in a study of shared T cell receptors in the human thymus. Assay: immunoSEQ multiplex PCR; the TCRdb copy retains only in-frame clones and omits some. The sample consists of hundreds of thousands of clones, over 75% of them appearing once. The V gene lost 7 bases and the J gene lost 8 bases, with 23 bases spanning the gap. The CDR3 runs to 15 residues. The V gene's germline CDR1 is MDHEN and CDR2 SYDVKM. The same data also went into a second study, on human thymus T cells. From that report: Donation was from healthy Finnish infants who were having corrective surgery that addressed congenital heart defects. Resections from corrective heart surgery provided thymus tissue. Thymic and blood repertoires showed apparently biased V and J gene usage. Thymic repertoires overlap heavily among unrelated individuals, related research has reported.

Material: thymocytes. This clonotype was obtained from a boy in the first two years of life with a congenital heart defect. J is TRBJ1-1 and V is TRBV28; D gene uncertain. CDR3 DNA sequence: TGTGCCAGCACAACCTCCCCCGGGTTTCCCACGGAAGCTTTCTTT. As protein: CASTTSPGFPTEAFF.